Below are 30 T cell receptor beta chains sequenced from a single sample in a study of beta chain features in type 1 diabetes. Isolated RNA was reverse transcribed in full, so expressed TCRB transcripts were sequenced. Repertoires were generated with immunoSEQ multiplex PCR, while TCRdb's copy carries only in-frame clones and drops some. This sample has around 300,000 clones, with 8% found just once. Input material: central memory CD4+ T cells from blood. These TCRs come from a woman younger than 30 in good health.

This clone came up a few times. The chain recombines TRBV7-2 with TRBJ1-2; D perhaps matches TRBD1 (6 bases). Germline CDR1 and CDR2: SGHTA and FQGNSA. Trimming took off 5 bases at V and 2 bases at J, with 12 bases between the two ends. The CDR3 loop spans 14 amino acids. Here the CDR3 reads CASSPVRGNYGYTF. The CDR3 coding sequence is TGTGCCAGCAGCCCCGTCAGGGGAAACTATGGCTACACCTTC.

The chain is built from TRBV18 and TRBJ1-5, with D perhaps TRBD1 (5 bases). V was shortened by 3 bases and J by 3 bases, with 12 bases between the two germline ends. The CDR3 is made up of 15 amino acids. Germline V lookup: CDR1 KGHSH, CDR2 LQKENI. Here the CDR3 reads CASSPSGRNNQPQHF. Here the CDR3 DNA reads TGTGCCAGCTCACCTTCGGGACGGAACAATCAGCCCCAGCATTTT.

The chain links TRBV7-6 to TRBJ2-7, with D possibly TRBD1 on 6 matching bases. V shed 5 bases and J shed 1 base, with 9 bases lying between them. CDR3 size: 13 residues. CDR1 and CDR2 (germline): SGHVS, FNYEAQ. The CDR3 loop reads CASSPRGSYEQYV. CDR3 DNA sequence: TGTGCCAGCAGCCCCAGGGGTTCCTACGAGCAGTACGTC.

This clone has only a few counts. The CDR3 loop is CASTLPVADTQYF. The CDR3, as DNA: TGTGCCAGCACCCTCCCGGTGGCAGATACGCAGTATTTT. J is TRBJ2-3 and V is TRBV6-9, with D uncertain. V lost 7 bases and J lost 4, with 12 bases in between. The CDR3 spans 13 residues. Germline V CDR1 and CDR2: MNHGY, SVAAGI.

There are a few counts of this clone. V and J are TRBV25-1 and TRBJ1-1, with D unclear. This CDR3 region has 11 residues. With 2 bases removed from V and 7 bases from J, the gap between germline ends came to 5 bases. The V gene's germline CDR1 is MGHDK and CDR2 SYGVNS. The CDR3 DNA reads as TGTGCCAGCAGTGAAGTAGGTGAAGCTTTCTTT. As protein: CASSEVGEAFF.

This clone has only a few counts. The rearrangement links TRBV7-2 to TRBJ1-5; D might be TRBD1 (5 bases). The V end was cut by 5 bases, the J end by 5 bases, with 10 bases between. The germline V gene encodes CDR1 SGHTA and CDR2 FQGNSA. The CDR3 is 13 residues long. The CDR3 reads CASSQGRDQPQHF. The CDR3 region has the DNA TGTGCCAGCAGCCAGGGCCGGGATCAGCCCCAGCATTTT.

The CDR3 region is CASSLSTQGNQPQHF. The CDR3 DNA reads as TGCGCCAGCAGCCTCAGTACCCAAGGGAATCAGCCCCAGCATTTT. The rearrangement links TRBV23-1 to TRBJ1-5; D remains unclear. TRBV23-1 is an ORF for which the function is uncertain. V lost 6 bases to trimming and J lost 4 bases, with 16 bases between them. The CDR3 sequence is 15 residues long.

This clone was counted at least ten times. This rearrangement joins TRBV5-1 to TRBJ2-1, with D tentatively TRBD2 (5 bases). This CDR3 region has 14 residues. Trimming left V 0 bases short and J 7 bases short, with 11 bases between. Germline V gene sequence: CDR1 SGHRS, CDR2 YFSETQ. CDR3 loop: CASSLAATGNEQFF. CDR3 nucleotides: TGCGCCAGCAGCTTGGCCGCCACGGGGAATGAGCAGTTCTTC. The full variable domain, completed using reference TRBV5-1 and TRBJ2-1, is KAGVTQTPRYLIKTRGQQVTLSCSPISGHRSVSWYQQTPGQGLQFLFEYFSETQRNKGNFPGRFSGRQFSNSRSEMNVSTLELGDSALYLCASSLAATGNEQFFGPGTRLTVL.

This clone came up a few times. The chain links TRBV7-9 to TRBJ2-6; D not certain. The CDR3 loop spans 15 amino acids. Germline V gene data show CDR1 as SEHNR and CDR2 as FQNEAQ (reference sequence). With 3 bases removed from V and 0 bases from J, the gap between germline ends came to 6 bases. CDR3: CASSFKSSGANVLTF. CDR3 bases: TGTGCCAGCAGCTTCAAGAGCTCTGGGGCCAACGTCCTGACTTTC. Variable domain in full (rest from reference TRBV7-9 and TRBJ2-6): DTGVSQNPRHKITKRGQNVTFRCDPISEHNRLYWYRQTLGQGPEFLTYFQNEAQLEKSRLLSDRFSAERPKGSFSTLEIQRTEQGDSAMYLCASSFKSSGANVLTFGAGSRLTVL.

This rearrangement joins TRBV9 to TRBJ1-6, with D perhaps TRBD1 (5 bases). This CDR3 is built from 14 residues. Looked up from germline, CDR1 is SGDLS and CDR2 is YYNGEE. V was clipped by 1 base and J by 9 bases, with 11 bases between them. The CDR3 region is CASSVQGVGSPLHF. The CDR3 coding sequence is TGTGCCAGCAGCGTACAGGGCGTTGGTTCACCCCTCCACTTT.

This chain links TRBV7-9 with TRBJ2-6; D not resolved. Per the germline V gene, CDR1 is SEHNR and CDR2 is FQNEAQ (reference sequence). V lost 6 bases to trimming and J lost 2 bases, with 11 bases between them. The CDR3 length is 15 residues. The CDR3 reads CASSPALPGANVLTF. CDR3 in DNA: TGTGCCAGCAGTCCAGCCCTTCCTGGGGCCAACGTCCTGACTTTC.

Many counts were recorded for this clone. CDR3 sequence reads: CASRRQNSYEQYF. DNA of the CDR3: TGTGCCAGCCGACGGCAGAACTCCTACGAGCAGTACTTC. The chain recombines TRBV14 with TRBJ2-7; unclear D gene. V gave up 8 bases and J gave up 0 bases, with 11 bases separating them. CDR1 and CDR2 (germline): SGHDN, FVKESK. This CDR3 is built from 13 residues.

CDR3 nucleotide sequence: TGTGCCATCAGTGATGGTCAGGCCCGAGACTATGGCTACACCTTC. Encoded protein: CAISDGQARDYGYTF. The V and J genes are TRBV10-3 and TRBJ1-2; D not resolved. This CDR3 has 15 residues. The V end lost 3 bases, the J end lost 3 bases, and 14 bases lay between the germline ends. Germline CDR1 reads ENHRY; CDR2 reads SYGVKD.

The V call is TRBV10-3, the J call TRBJ2-1; D gene uncertain. The CDR3 has 13 residues. The germline V gene has CDR1 ENHRY and CDR2 SYGVKD. The germline V and J ends were trimmed by 5 bases and 10 bases, with 15 bases remaining between them. The CDR3 spells CAISYNLGQEQFF. CDR3 DNA sequence: TGTGCCATCAGTTACAACTTGGGTCAGGAGCAGTTCTTC.

The chain employs TRBV2 and TRBJ2-5; D is ambiguous. V shed 2 bases and J shed 2 bases, with 6 bases lying between them. The CDR3 runs to 13 residues. Per the germline V gene, CDR1 is SNHLY and CDR2 is FYNNEI. For the CDR3, the DNA is TGTGCCAGCAGTGAATACCGGCAAGAGACCCAGTACTTC. It specifies CASSEYRQETQYF.

This clone showed up just a few times. The rearrangement joins TRBV2 to TRBJ2-6; no clear D. Trimming removed 2 bases from V and 0 bases from J, with 8 bases in between. Germline loops: CDR1 SNHLY, CDR2 FYNNEI. This CDR3 comprises 16 residues. Here the CDR3 reads CASSEYRYSGANVLTF. As DNA, the CDR3 is TGTGCCAGCAGTGAATACCGATACTCTGGGGCCAACGTCCTGACTTTC.

This clone was observed many times. V and J are TRBV27 and TRBJ2-4, with D possibly matching TRBD1 (5 bases). CDR1 and CDR2 (germline): MNHEY, SMNVEV (reference sequence). This CDR3 is built from 15 residues. The V and J ends lost 5 bases and 4 bases respectively, with 15 bases between them. The DNA of the CDR3 is TGTGCCAGCAGTACACCCGAGGCAGGGAAAAACATTCAGTACTTC. Amino acids: CASSTPEAGKNIQYF.

The V gene is TRBV30, the J gene TRBJ1-2; 12 bases align to TRBD1. The V segment lost 5 bases and the J segment 4 bases; nucleotides outside the gene matches: 14. CDR1 and CDR2 (germline): GTSNPN, SVGIG (reference sequence). The CDR3 contains 17 residues. The CDR3 spells CAWYMGQGAPGSYGYTF. The CDR3, as DNA: TGTGCCTGGTATATGGGACAGGGGGCGCCGGGATCCTATGGCTACACCTTC.

This clone has a handful of counts. The chain is built from TRBV5-1 and TRBJ1-2, with D possibly matching TRBD1 (5 bases). Germline V gives CDR1 SGHRS, CDR2 YFSETQ. The V gene lost 4 bases and the J gene lost 8 bases, with 9 bases spanning the gap. The length of the CDR3 is 11 residues. The CDR3 nucleotides read TGCGCCAGCAGCAACAGGAGAGGCTACACCTTC. Protein: CASSNRRGYTF.

This clone was counted only a few times. The chain links TRBV5-6 to TRBJ1-2; possibly TRBD1 for D (5 bases). The germline CDR1 and CDR2 sequences are SGHDT and YYEEEE. V lost 3 bases and J lost 4, with 10 bases in between. The CDR3 totals 13 residues. CDR3 region: CASSSGHSYGYTF. CDR3 coding DNA: TGTGCCAGCAGCTCCGGACACAGCTATGGCTACACCTTC.

This chain connects TRBV7-6 to TRBJ1-6; 8 bases line up with TRBD1. Germline lookup yields CDR1 SGHVS and CDR2 FNYEAQ. The CDR3 consists of 18 residues. The V and J ends lost 5 bases and 5 bases, in that order; junction bases with no gene match: 14. CDR3 in amino acids: CASSPRTGSFGDNSPLHF. DNA of the CDR3: TGTGCCAGCAGCCCCCGGACAGGGAGCTTCGGGGATAATTCACCCCTCCACTTT. Based on the CDR3 plus reference TRBV7-6 and TRBJ1-6, the full variable domain is GAGVSQSPRYKVTKRGQDVALRCDPISGHVSLYWYRQALGQGPEFLTYFNYEAQQDKSGLPNDRFSAERPEGSISTLTIQRTEQRDSAMYRCASSPRTGSFGDNSPLHFGNGTRLTVT.

This clone showed up just a few times. The chain carries TRBV4-3 and TRBJ1-6; no reliable D call. V gave up 0 bases and J gave up 11 bases, with 8 bases separating them. Germline CDR1 reads LGHNA; CDR2 reads YSLEER. The CDR3 has 13 amino acids. The CDR3 is CASSQDRGTPLHF. DNA of the CDR3: TGCGCCAGCAGCCAAGATCGGGGTACACCCCTCCACTTT.

This clone was counted ten times or more. This rearrangement joins TRBV6-5 to TRBJ2-2; D gene ambiguous. This CDR3 has 12 residues. The germline CDR1 and CDR2 sequences are MNHEY and SVGAGI. Trimming took 5 bases from V and 1 from J, leaving 2 bases between them. The CDR3 loop is CASSKNTGELFF. CDR3 coding DNA: TGTGCCAGCAGTAAGAACACCGGGGAGCTGTTTTTT.

In this sample, this clone turned up a few times. V and J are TRBV4-1 and TRBJ1-1; D gene ambiguous. With 4 bases removed from V and 0 bases from J, the gap between germline ends came to 12 bases. The CDR3 loop spans 15 amino acids. Germline V gene data show CDR1 as MGHRA and CDR2 as YSYEKL. The CDR3 reads CASSPGSFMNTEAFF. For the CDR3, the DNA is TGCGCCAGCAGCCCGGGAAGCTTTATGAACACTGAAGCTTTCTTT.

This clone occurred a few times. This chain connects TRBV2 to TRBJ1-5; maybe TRBD1 (5 bases). Germline CDR1 is SNHLY and CDR2 is FYNNEI. V shed 7 bases and J shed 7 bases, with 14 bases lying between them. The CDR3 totals 13 residues. The CDR3 reads CASTAVGDQPQHF. The CDR3 region has the DNA TGTGCCAGCACTGCTGTGGGGGACCAGCCCCAGCATTTT. The complete variable domain, with remaining parts taken from reference TRBV2 and TRBJ1-5, reads EPEVTQTPSHQVTQMGQEVILRCVPISNHLYFYWYRQILGQKVEFLVSFYNNEISEKSEIFDDQFSVERPDGSNFTLKIRSTKLEDSAMYFCASTAVGDQPQHFGDGTRLSIL.

This clone occurred a few times. The chain links TRBV2 to TRBJ2-1, with 7 bases identical to TRBD1. Germline V gene lookup returns CDR1 SNHLY and CDR2 FYNNEI. V was clipped by 7 bases and J by 0 bases; unmatched bases: 9. The CDR3 contains 16 residues. The CDR3 sequence: CASKTLTGSSYNEQFF. The DNA for the CDR3 is TGTGCCAGCAAGACCCTGACAGGGAGCTCCTACAATGAGCAGTTCTTC.

This clone was picked up a small number of times. The rearrangement joins TRBV7-2 to TRBJ2-1; TRBD1 aligns across 10 bases. V shed 2 bases, J shed 8 bases, and the junction held 9 bases outside the gene matches. The CDR3 consists of 16 residues. Germline V gene sequence: CDR1 SGHTA, CDR2 FQGNSA. The CDR3 spells CASSLTWDRGSYEQFF. The CDR3 region has the DNA TGTGCCAGCAGCTTAACATGGGACAGGGGAAGCTATGAGCAGTTCTTC. The full variable domain, in which reference TRBV7-2 and TRBJ2-1 provide the parts outside the CDR3, is GAGVSQSPSNKVTEKGKDVELRCDPISGHTALYWYRQSLGQGLEFLIYFQGNSAPDKSGLPSDRFSAERTGGSVSTLTIQRTQQEDSAVYLCASSLTWDRGSYEQFFGPGTRLTVL.

In its sample, this clone was seen a few times. The chain joins TRBV19 to TRBJ1-2; tentatively, D is TRBD1 (5 bases). There are 11 residues in the CDR3. V lost 10 bases to trimming and J lost 5 bases, with 11 bases between them. Germline CDR1 reads LNHDA; CDR2 reads SQIVND (reference sequence). DNA for the CDR3: TGTGCCACCGAACAGGATTATGGCTACACCTTC. Translation gives CATEQDYGYTF.

This clone was counted a few times. The genes are TRBV11-3 and TRBJ2-1; D may be TRBD2 (5 bases). The CDR3 is 15 amino acids. Germline CDR1 is SGHNT and CDR2 is YENEEA. Trimming shortened V by 5 bases and J by 4 bases, and 15 bases separated the two germline ends. CDR3 coding DNA: TGTGCCAGCAGCCTTGAGGGCTTTCGATACAATGAGCAGTTCTTC. Protein: CASSLEGFRYNEQFF.

The CDR3 reads CASSRSATYEQYV. CDR3 DNA: TGTGCCAGCAGCAGGAGTGCAACCTACGAGCAGTACGTC. This sequence joins TRBV27 and TRBJ2-7; the D is unclear. The CDR3 is 13 amino acids. V lost 6 bases and J lost 2, with 11 bases in between. CDR1 is MNHEY, CDR2 SMNVEV, per germline (reference sequence).